This T cell receptor (beta chain) was captured in a study of blood T cell repertoires in COVID-19. Study at large: Specimens from acute and convalescent COVID-19 originated in the United States, Italy and Spain. T cells, B-cell-depleted T cells, or PBMCs supplied cDNA or gDNA.

Per the study methods: Amplification with reference gene primers provided the estimates of nucleated cell counts. Sequenced by immunoSEQ multiplex PCR; TCRdb stores in-frame clones only, minus some. V and J calls and clone size come straight from that table; D and trimming were deduced from the DNA. The sample has over 300,000 clones, 89% seen once. The origin of this receptor is a man aged 18 to 29 who had recovered from COVID-19. Sequenced sample: peripheral blood.

The CDR3 DNA follows: TGTGCCAGCAGTAGACAGGCAACGAACACTGAAGCTTTCTTT. The encoded protein is CASSRQATNTEAFF. V and J are TRBV6-2 or TRBV6-3 and TRBJ1-1; the D gene is possibly TRBD1 (6 bases). Germline-derived CDR1 and CDR2 are MNHEY and SVGEGT. V lost 5 bases and J 1 base, leaving 11 bases between the germline ends. There are 14 residues in the CDR3.